This T cell receptor beta chain stems from a study of blood T cells in healthy people across ages. Whole-study findings and limits: Conclusively comparing naive with antigen-experienced cells was impossible with unsorted PBMCs. Naive CD4+ cells and diversity were both higher in long-lived donors than in aged donors.

Then a second PCR, running about 6 to 12 cycles, was carried out with a sample-barcoded 5' primer and a J-beta primer mix. TCRdb reanalysed the 5' RACE reads using MiXCR and keeps one entry per CDR3 protein. The sample carries about 1,500,000 distinct CDR3 sequences, around two fifths recorded once. V lost 2 bases and J lost 0, with 11 bases in between. The CDR3 totals 16 residues. Germline V CDR1 and CDR2: MNHEY, SMNVEV (reference sequence). A remark on this clonotype: Its antigen is currently unknown.

The chain recombines TRBV27 with TRBJ2-1; D call uncertain. This TCR was sampled from a woman aged 18-30 years in good health. Sequencing was done on a sample of blood. The CDR3 here is CASSLIGGNSYNEQFF. The CDR3 nucleotides read TGTGCCAGCAGTTTAATCGGCGGAAACTCCTACAATGAGCAGTTCTTC.